This is a list of T cell receptor beta chains from one sample in a study of cytomegalovirus exposure and HLA in healthy donors. TCRdb's copy holds only in-frame clones and misses some; the assay was immunoSEQ multiplex PCR. In total, the table holds 100,000 to 150,000 clones. What was sequenced was PBMCs. The receptors were sampled from a man between 18 and 35 years old in good health and CMV-seronegative. CDR3s include the opening cysteine and the closing phenylalanine or tryptophan. Each record gives: V gene, CDR3 protein.

TRBV20-1 | CSAWTNYEQYF
TRBV25-1 | CASSEYKGAGYGYTF
TRBV6-1 | CASKTGKGGTDTQYF
TRBV29-1 | CSVPDSLVEQFF
TRBV4-2 | CASSQGPQESYEQYF
TRBV19 | CASPARVTSGEETQYF
TRBV6-6 | CASSRGADNVLTF
TRBV19 | CASNRDRGLFGYTF
TRBV9 | CASSAHGGAGINEQFF
TRBV1 | CTSSQITTGGPAGTQYF
TRBV28 | CASSPRGKGSGQPQHF
TRBV2 | CASSSPPTSGGPYEQYF
TRBV5-1 | CASSPTGEFSNQPQHF
TRBV9 | CASSVATSGGTLGTQYF
TRBV11-2 | CASGDRVMRYEQYF
TRBV19 | CASSMREYSNQPQHF
TRBV5-6 | CASSFTGTSGSSTTDTQYF
TRBV5-6 | CASSLRVRGHGYTF
TRBV18 | CASSLIDRRLTNEKLFF
TRBV5-1 | CASSPTGNPDETQYF
TRBV28 | CASSSPRLASYEQFF
TRBV20-1 | CSAPDSYEQYF
TRBV5-1 | CASSLRWDRGPGANVLTF
TRBV9 | CASSVDLAGGHNEQFF
TRBV15 | CATSGGTGGYEQYF
TRBV7-9 | CASSLATGPKREQPQHF
TRBV5-1 | CASSEKRGGVTDTQYF
TRBV28 | CASSSGQGARFGEKLFF
TRBV28 | CASTSPGMNTEAFF